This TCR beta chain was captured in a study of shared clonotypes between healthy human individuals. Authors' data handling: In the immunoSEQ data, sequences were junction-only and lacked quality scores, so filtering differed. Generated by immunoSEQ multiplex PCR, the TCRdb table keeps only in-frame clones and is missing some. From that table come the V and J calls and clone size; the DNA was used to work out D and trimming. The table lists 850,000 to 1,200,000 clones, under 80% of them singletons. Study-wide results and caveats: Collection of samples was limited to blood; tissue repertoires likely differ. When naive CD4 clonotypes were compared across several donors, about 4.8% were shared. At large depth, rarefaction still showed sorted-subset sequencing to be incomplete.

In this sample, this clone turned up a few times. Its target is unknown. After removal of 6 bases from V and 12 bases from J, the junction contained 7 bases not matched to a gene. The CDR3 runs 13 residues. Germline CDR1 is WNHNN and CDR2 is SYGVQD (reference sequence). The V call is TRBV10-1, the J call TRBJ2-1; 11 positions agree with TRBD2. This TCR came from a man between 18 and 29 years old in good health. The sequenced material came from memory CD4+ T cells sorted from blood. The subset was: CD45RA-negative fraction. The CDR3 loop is CASRAIAGGPQFF. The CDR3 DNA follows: TGCGCCAGCAGGGCTATAGCGGGGGGGCCGCAGTTCTTC.